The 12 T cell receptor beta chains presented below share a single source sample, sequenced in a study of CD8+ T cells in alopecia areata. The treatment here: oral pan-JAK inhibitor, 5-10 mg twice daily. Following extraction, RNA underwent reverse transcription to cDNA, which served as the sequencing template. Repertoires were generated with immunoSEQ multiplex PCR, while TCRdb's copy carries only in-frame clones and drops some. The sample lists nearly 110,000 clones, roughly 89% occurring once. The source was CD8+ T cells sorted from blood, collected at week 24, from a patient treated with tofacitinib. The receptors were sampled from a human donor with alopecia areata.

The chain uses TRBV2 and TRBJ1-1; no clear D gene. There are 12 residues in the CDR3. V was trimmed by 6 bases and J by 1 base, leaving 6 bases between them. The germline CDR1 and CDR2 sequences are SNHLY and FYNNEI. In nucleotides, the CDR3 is TGTGCCAGCAGCACATGGAACACTGAAGCTTTCTTT. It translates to CASSTWNTEAFF.

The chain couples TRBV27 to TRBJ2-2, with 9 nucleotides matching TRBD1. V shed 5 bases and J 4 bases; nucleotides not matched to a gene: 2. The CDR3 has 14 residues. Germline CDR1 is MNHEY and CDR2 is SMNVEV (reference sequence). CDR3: CASSLTGGTGELFF. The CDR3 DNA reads TGTGCCAGCAGTCTGACAGGGGGCACCGGGGAGCTGTTTTTT.

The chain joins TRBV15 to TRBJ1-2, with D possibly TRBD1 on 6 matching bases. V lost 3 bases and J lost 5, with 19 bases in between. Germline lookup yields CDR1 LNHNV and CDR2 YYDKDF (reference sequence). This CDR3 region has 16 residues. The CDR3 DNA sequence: TGTGCCACCAGCAGCCACAGGGCTCTCTCCCTTTATGGCTACACCTTC. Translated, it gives CATSSHRALSLYGYTF.

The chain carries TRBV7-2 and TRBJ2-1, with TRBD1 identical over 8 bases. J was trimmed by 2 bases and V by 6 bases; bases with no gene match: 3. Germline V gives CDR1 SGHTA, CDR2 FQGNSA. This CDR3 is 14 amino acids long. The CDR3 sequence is CASRPTGAYNEQFF. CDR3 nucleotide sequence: TGTGCCAGCAGGCCGACAGGGGCCTACAATGAGCAGTTCTTC.

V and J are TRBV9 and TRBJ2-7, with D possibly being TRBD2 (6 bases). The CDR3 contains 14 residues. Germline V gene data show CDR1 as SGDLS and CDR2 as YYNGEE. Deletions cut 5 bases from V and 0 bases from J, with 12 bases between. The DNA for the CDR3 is TGTGCCAGCAGTTGGGGGGAGTTCTCCTACGAGCAGTACTTC. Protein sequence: CASSWGEFSYEQYF.

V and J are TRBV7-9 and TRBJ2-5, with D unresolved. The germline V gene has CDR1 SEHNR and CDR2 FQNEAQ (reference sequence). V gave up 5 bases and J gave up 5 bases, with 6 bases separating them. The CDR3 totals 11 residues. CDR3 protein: CASSEWETQYF. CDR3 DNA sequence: TGTGCCAGCAGCGAGTGGGAGACCCAGTACTTC.

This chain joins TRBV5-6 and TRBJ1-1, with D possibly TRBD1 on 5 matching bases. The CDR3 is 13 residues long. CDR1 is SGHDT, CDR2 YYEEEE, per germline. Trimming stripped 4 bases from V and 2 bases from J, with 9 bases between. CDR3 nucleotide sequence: TGTGCCAGCAGCCTGACAGTTAACACTGAAGCTTTCTTT. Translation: CASSLTVNTEAFF.

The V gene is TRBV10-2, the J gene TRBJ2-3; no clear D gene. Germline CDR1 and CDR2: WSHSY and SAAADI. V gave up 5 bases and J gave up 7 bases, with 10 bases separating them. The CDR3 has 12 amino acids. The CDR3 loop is CASSLAAHTQYF. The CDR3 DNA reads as TGCGCCAGCAGTCTGGCTGCTCATACGCAGTATTTT.

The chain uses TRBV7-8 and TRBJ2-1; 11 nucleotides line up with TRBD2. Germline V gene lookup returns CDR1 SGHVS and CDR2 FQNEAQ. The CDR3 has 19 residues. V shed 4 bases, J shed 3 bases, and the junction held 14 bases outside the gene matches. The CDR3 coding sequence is TGTGCCAGCAGCTCTACACACTCCGGGACTAGCGGATTCTACAATGAGCAGTTCTTC. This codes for CASSSTHSGTSGFYNEQFF.

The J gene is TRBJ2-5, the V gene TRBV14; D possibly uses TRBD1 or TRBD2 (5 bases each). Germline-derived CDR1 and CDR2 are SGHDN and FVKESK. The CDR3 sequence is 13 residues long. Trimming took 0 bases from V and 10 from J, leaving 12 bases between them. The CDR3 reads CASSQDALGDQYF. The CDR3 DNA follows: TGTGCCAGCAGCCAAGACGCCCTGGGGGACCAGTACTTC.

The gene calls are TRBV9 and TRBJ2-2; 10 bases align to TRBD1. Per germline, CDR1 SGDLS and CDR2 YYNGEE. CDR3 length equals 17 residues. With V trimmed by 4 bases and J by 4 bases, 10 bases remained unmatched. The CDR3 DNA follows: TGTGCCAGCAGCACCCCGACGGGACAGGGGAGCACCGGGGAGCTGTTTTTT. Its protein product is CASSTPTGQGSTGELFF.

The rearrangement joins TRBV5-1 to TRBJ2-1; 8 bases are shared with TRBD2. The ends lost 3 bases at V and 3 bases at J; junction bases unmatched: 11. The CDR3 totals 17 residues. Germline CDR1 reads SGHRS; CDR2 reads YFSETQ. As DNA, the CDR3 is TGCGCCAGCAGCTCAGGCGGATATGGGACTAGCTACAATGAGCAGTTCTTC. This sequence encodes CASSSGGYGTSYNEQFF.